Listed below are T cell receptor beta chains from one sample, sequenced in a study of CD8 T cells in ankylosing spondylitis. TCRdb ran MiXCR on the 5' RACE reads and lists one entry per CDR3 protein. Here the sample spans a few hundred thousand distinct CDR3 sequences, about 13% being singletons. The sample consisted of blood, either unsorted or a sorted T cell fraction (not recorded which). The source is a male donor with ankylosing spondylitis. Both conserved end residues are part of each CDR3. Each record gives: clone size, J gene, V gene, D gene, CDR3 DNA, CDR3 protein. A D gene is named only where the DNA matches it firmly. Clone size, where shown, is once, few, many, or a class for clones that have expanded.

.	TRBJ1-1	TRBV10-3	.	TGTGCCATCAGCGACAGAGACACTGAAGCTTTCTTT	CAISDRDTEAFF
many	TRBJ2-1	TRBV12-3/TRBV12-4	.	TGTGCCAGCAGTTCGGCCGACCAAGGGGACAATGAGCAGTTCTTC	CASSSADQGDNEQFF
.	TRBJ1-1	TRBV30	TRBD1	TGTGCCTGGAGGACAGGGCCGAACACTGAAGCTTTCTTT	CAWRTGPNTEAFF
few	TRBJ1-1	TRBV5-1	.	TGCGCCAGCAGCTTGGCGCCAGGGGTAAGCTCTGAAGCTTTCTTT	CASSLAPGVSSEAFF
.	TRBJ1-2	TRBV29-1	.	TGCAGCGTTGAACGTCCGGGAAGAAGGGACTATGGCTACACCTTC	CSVERPGRRDYGYTF
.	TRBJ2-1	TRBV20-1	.	TGCAGTGCTAGAGGGGTCTACAATGAGCAGTTCTTC	CSARGVYNEQFF
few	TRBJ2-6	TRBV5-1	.	TGCGCCAGCAGCTTGATATCCGTAACGACGGCTGGGGCCAACGTCCTGACTTTC	CASSLISVTTAGANVLTF
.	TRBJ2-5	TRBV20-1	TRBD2	TGCAGTGCTAGAGATGGGGGGGGCCAAGAGACCCAGTACTTC	CSARDGGGQETQYF
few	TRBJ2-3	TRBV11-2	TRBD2	TGTGCCAGCAGCCGACTAGCGGGAGCGGCGGATACGCAGTATTTT	CASSRLAGAADTQYF
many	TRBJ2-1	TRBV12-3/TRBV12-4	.	TGTGCCAGCAGTTCAGGGACGCTGCGGAATGAGCAGTTCTTC	CASSSGTLRNEQFF
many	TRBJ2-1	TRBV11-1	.	TGTGCCAGCAGCTCCGGGGTGAACAATGAGCAGTTCTTC	CASSSGVNNEQFF
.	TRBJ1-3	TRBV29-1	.	TGCAGCGTTACGGTAGGGGGAGCGTCATATGGAAACACCATATATTTT	CSVTVGGASYGNTIYF
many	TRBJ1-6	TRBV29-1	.	TGCAGCGCCCGATTCGGCGGTAATTCACCCCTCCACTTT	CSARFGGNSPLHF
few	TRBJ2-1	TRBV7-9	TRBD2	TGTGCCAGCAGCCCCATAGCGGGGGGGGGCTCCTACAATGAGCAGTTCTTC	CASSPIAGGGSYNEQFF
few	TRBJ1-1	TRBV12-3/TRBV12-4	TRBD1	TGTGCCAGCAGTTTGAGTCCGACAGGGGGCTCCGTGAACACTGAAGCTTTCTTT	CASSLSPTGGSVNTEAFF
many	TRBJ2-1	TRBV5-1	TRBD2	TGCGCCAGCAGCTTGGGCCCAGGGACTAGCGGCTACAATGAGCAGTTCTTC	CASSLGPGTSGYNEQFF
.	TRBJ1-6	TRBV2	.	TGTGCCAGCAGTGAAGTCGGGGGGCTGGATTCACCCCTCCACTTT	CASSEVGGLDSPLHF
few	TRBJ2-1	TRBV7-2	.	TGTGCCAGCAGCTTAGGCCTTCGGGACAACTCCTACAATGAGCAGTTCTTC	CASSLGLRDNSYNEQFF
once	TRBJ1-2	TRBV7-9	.	TGTGCCAGCAGCCCCCGCGGGCAGGGAGATGGCTACACCTTC	CASSPRGQGDGYTF
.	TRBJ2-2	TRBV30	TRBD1	TGTGCTAAGGGACAGGACACCGGGGAGCTGTTTTTT	CAKGQDTGELFF
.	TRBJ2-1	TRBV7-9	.	TGTGCCAGCAGCTTAGGGTCGACAGCGGGTGAGCAGTTCTTC	CASSLGSTAGEQFF
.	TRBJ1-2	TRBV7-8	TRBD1	TGTGCCAGCAGCGCCGCCGGGACAGGGGAGAGCTATGGCTACACCTTC	CASSAAGTGESYGYTF
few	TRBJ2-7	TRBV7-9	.	TGTGCCAGCAGCTTCCAGGACGGATCCTACGAGCAGTACTTC	CASSFQDGSYEQYF
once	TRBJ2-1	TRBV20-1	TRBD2	TGCAGTGCTAGAGTACTAGCGGGAATAAATGAGCAGTTCTTC	CSARVLAGINEQFF
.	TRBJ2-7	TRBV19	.	TGTGCCAGTAGTATAGCAGGGGCCGCGAGCTCCTACGAGCAGTACTTC	CASSIAGAASSYEQYF
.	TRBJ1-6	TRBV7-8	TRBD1	TGTGCCAGCAGCCCAATGGGACAGGATAATACACCCCTCCACTTT	CASSPMGQDNTPLHF
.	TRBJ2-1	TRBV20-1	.	TGCAGTGCCCCAGACGGGAGTTTGAATGAGCAGTTCTTC	CSAPDGSLNEQFF
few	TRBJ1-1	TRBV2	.	TGTGCCAGCAGTCTCACCGCGATGAACACTGAAGCTTTCTTT	CASSLTAMNTEAFF
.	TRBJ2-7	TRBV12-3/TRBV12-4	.	TGTGCCAGCAGTTTTCGCCACGAGCAGTACTTC	CASSFRHEQYF
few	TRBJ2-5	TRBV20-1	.	TGCAGTGCTAGGGCGGACAGTAAGAACCAAGAGACCCAGTACTTC	CSARADSKNQETQYF
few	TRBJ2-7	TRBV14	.	TGTGCCAGCAGCCAAGGACTCCCCTACGAGCAGTACTTC	CASSQGLPYEQYF
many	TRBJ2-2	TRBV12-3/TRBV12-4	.	TGTGCCAGCAGTTTAAGGCAATCCGGGGAGCTGTTTTTT	CASSLRQSGELFF
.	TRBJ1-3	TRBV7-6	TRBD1	TGTGCCATCGACAGGGAAGGCTCTGGAAACACCATATATTTT	CAIDREGSGNTIYF
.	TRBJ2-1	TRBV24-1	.	TGTGCCACCAGTGATTTGCAGTCTGGGGATGAGCAGTTCTTC	CATSDLQSGDEQFF
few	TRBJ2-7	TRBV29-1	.	TGCAGCGTTTTGGCGGGCCCCGGTTCCTACGAGCAGTACTTC	CSVLAGPGSYEQYF
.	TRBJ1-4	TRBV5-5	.	TGTGCCAGCAGCTGGACCGGGGGGGAAAGTGAAAAACTGTTTTTT	CASSWTGGESEKLFF
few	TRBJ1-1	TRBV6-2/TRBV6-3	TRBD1	TGTGCCAGCAGTTACCTGTCGGGACAGGAAGCTTTCTTT	CASSYLSGQEAFF
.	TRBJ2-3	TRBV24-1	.	TGTGCCACCAGTGACCACACCTCACACACAGATACGCAGTATTTT	CATSDHTSHTDTQYF
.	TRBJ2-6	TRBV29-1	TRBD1	TGCAGCGTTGGGACAGGCCTTACCCTCTCTGGGGCCAACGTCCTGACTTTC	CSVGTGLTLSGANVLTF
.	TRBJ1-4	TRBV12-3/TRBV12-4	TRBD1	TGTGCCAGCAGTTTAGCGCTAGTCGGGACAGGGAACGAAAAACTGTTTTTT	CASSLALVGTGNEKLFF
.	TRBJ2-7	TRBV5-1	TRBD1	TGCGCCAGCAGCTTGGGGACAGGGGGCTCCGGGTCCTACGAGCAGTACTTC	CASSLGTGGSGSYEQYF
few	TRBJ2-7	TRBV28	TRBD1	TGTGCCAGCAGTTTGGGGACAGGGGGTTATGTGTCCTACGAGCAGTACTTC	CASSLGTGGYVSYEQYF
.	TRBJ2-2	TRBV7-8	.	TGTGCCAGCAGCTTAGCAACGGAGCCCCCGGCCGGGGAGCTGTTTTTT	CASSLATEPPAGELFF
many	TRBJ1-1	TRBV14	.	TGTGCCAGCAGCCAAGAGAGCCAGGGAAGGGCTTTCTTT	CASSQESQGRAFF
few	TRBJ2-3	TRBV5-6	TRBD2	TGTGCCAGCAGCCCCGGGACTAGCGGGATAAATACGCAGTATTTT	CASSPGTSGINTQYF
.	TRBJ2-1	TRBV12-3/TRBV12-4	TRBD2	TGTGCCAGCAGTCCTTCGACTAGCGGGAGGCCGGCGCAGTTCTTC	CASSPSTSGRPAQFF
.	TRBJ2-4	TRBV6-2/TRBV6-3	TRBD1	TGTGCCAGCAGTTCCGGGACAGTCTTTAACATTCAGTACTTC	CASSSGTVFNIQYF
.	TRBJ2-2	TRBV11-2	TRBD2	TGTGCCAGCAGTCTTCCGGGGGGGTTCGGGGAGCTGTTTTTT	CASSLPGGFGELFF
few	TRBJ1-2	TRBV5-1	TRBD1	TGCGCCAGCAGGACGGGACAGGGAGACGGCTACACCTTC	CASRTGQGDGYTF
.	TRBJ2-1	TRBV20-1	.	TGCAGTGCTAGTCTTGGCGCCAATGAGCAGTTCTTC	CSASLGANEQFF
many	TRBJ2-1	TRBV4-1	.	TGCGCCAGCAGCCAAGACGGGGTTCTTTACAATGAGCAGTTCTTC	CASSQDGVLYNEQFF
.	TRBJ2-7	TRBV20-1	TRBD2	TGCAGTGCTAGAGCCCTAGCGGGGGCCTACGAGCAGTACTTC	CSARALAGAYEQYF
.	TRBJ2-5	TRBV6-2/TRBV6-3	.	TGTGCCAGCAGTCAAGGGTACGTGGAGACCCAGTACTTC	CASSQGYVETQYF